This entry is about one T cell receptor (beta chain). This CDR3 is built from 14 residues. CDR1 and CDR2 (germline): MNHEY, SMNVEV (reference sequence). The V gene lost 4 bases and the J gene lost 3 bases, with 10 bases spanning the gap. This sample was taken from a study of blood T cell repertoires in COVID-19. Recruits, aged roughly 18 to 90 years, lived in 20 to 30 US areas. Data came from immunoSEQ multiplex PCR; TCRdb stores just in-frame clones and leaves some out. The sample has 200,000 to 250,000 clones, around 85% seen once. The clonotype originates from a woman in her thirties or forties with acute COVID-19. Sequencing was carried out using PBMCs or T cells enriched from blood (not recorded which). The chain recombines TRBV27 with TRBJ2-1; TRBD2 might be the D (5 bases). CDR3 sequence reads: CASSSRTYYNEQFF. The CDR3 coding sequence is TGTGCCAGCAGTTCGAGGACTTACTACAATGAGCAGTTCTTC.